A single sample is the source of the 11 T cell receptor beta chains below, sequenced in a study of T cells after yellow fever vaccination. TCRdb recomputed calls from the 5' RACE reads with MiXCR, one row per CDR3 protein. Of a few hundred thousand distinct CDR3 sequences detected, roughly 12% appear once; the ten largest clones hold roughly a sixth. The sample was PBMCs, taken on the day of the first yellow fever vaccination. Receptor source: a man younger than 35 who received the YFV17D yellow fever vaccine.

In its sample, this clonotype was seen many times. This chain joins TRBV29-1 and TRBJ2-3; TRBD2 matches 15 bases. The length of the CDR3 is 18 residues. CDR1 is SQVTM and CDR2 is ANQGSEA in the germline V gene. The V segment lost 6 bases and the J segment 5 bases; nucleotides outside the gene matches: 15. The CDR3 bases are TGCAGCGTGACCACGGGACTAGCGGGGGGACGCGGAAAAGATACGCAGTATTTT. Amino acid sequence: CSVTTGLAGGRGKDTQYF.

This chain joins TRBV12-3 or TRBV12-4 and TRBJ1-1, with 8 bases that match TRBD1. V dropped 6 bases and J dropped 5; count of bases not matched to a gene: 8. This CDR3 is 14 amino acids long. CDR3 coding DNA: TGTGCCAGCAGCCCCGGACAGGGCGGGACTGAAGCTTTCTTT. As protein: CASSPGQGGTEAFF.

The J gene is TRBJ2-3, the V gene TRBV5-4; the match to TRBD1 covers 9 bases. The CDR3 is 14 residues long. Per germline, CDR1 SGHNT and CDR2 YYREEE (reference sequence). The junction had 5 bases not matched to a gene; V was cut back by 4 bases and J by 5 bases. CDR3 amino acids: CASSGTGGEDTQYF. The DNA of the CDR3 is TGTGCCAGCAGCGGAACAGGGGGCGAAGATACGCAGTATTTT. The full variable domain, in which reference TRBV5-4 and TRBJ2-3 provide the parts outside the CDR3, is ETGVTQSPTHLIKTRGQQVTLRCSSQSGHNTVSWYQQALGQGPQFIFQYYREEENGRGNFPPRFSGLQFPNYSSELNVNALELDDSALYLCASSGTGGEDTQYFGPGTRLTVL.

The table lists this clonotype with a few counts. The gene calls are TRBV11-2 and TRBJ2-1, with D possibly matching TRBD1 (5 bases). The V gene lost 4 bases and the J gene lost 7 bases, with 14 bases spanning the gap. CDR1 is SGHAT, CDR2 FQNNGV, per germline. The length of the CDR3 is 14 residues. CDR3 in DNA: TGTGCCAGCAGCTCGTCGACAGTAGTGAATGAGCAGTTCTTC. This encodes CASSSSTVVNEQFF.

The rearrangement joins TRBV28 to TRBJ2-3; 9 bases align to TRBD2. Germline CDR1 reads MDHEN; CDR2 reads SYDVKM. The V gene end was trimmed by 2 bases and the J gene end by 4 bases; junction bases not matched to a gene: 4. The CDR3 sequence is 15 residues long. The CDR3 bases are TGTGCCAGCAGTTTACGCGGGGGGGGGGCAGATACGCAGTATTTT. This sequence encodes CASSLRGGGADTQYF.

A few counts support this clonotype. The chain carries TRBV29-1 and TRBJ2-5, with 11 bases lining up with TRBD1. Germline V gene sequence: CDR1 SQVTM, CDR2 ANQGSEA. The CDR3 has 13 amino acids. The V gene end was trimmed by 3 bases and the J gene end by 5 bases; junction bases not matched to a gene: 2. The CDR3 spells CSVEDRGHETQYF. CDR3 nucleotide sequence: TGCAGCGTTGAGGACAGGGGGCACGAGACCCAGTACTTC. Full variable domain (remainder filled in from reference TRBV29-1 and TRBJ2-5): SAVISQKPSRDICQRGTSLTIQCQVDSQVTMMFWYRQQPGQSLTLIATANQGSEATYESGFVIDKFPISRPNLTFSTLTVSNMSPEDSSIYLCSVEDRGHETQYFGPGTRLLVL.

The rearrangement links TRBV4-3 to TRBJ1-4; D uncertain. The CDR3 is 15 residues long. Germline V gene data show CDR1 as LGHNA and CDR2 as YSLEER. With 1 base removed from V and 7 bases from J, the gap between germline ends came to 13 bases. The CDR3 nucleotides are TGCGCCAGCAGCCAAGTTGGGATGGTCGGTGAAAAACTGTTTTTT. It is translated as CASSQVGMVGEKLFF.

The CDR3 here is CASSYGERRYF. CDR3 bases: TGTGCCAGCAGTTACGGCGAGAGGCGGTACTTC. The chain combines TRBV6-2 or TRBV6-3 with TRBJ2-7; no clear D. This CDR3 is built from 11 residues. With 2 bases removed from V and 12 bases from J, the gap between germline ends came to 11 bases. Germline V CDR1 and CDR2: MNHEY, SVGEGT.

This clonotype was recorded only once. This chain joins TRBV7-2 and TRBJ1-4, with TRBD1 matching 10 bases. The germline CDR1 and CDR2 sequences are SGHTA and FQGNSA. The CDR3 length is 12 residues. Trimming cost V 8 bases and J 8 bases; bases outside gene matches: 2. The CDR3 loop reads CASGTGEEKLFF. The CDR3 region has the DNA TGTGCCAGCGGGACAGGGGAAGAAAAACTGTTTTTT.

This clonotype was seen only a few times. The chain uses TRBV7-8 and TRBJ2-1; maybe TRBD1 (6 bases). The CDR3 is made up of 14 amino acids. Deletions cut 8 bases from V and 2 bases from J, with 13 bases between. The germline CDR1 and CDR2 sequences are SGHVS and FQNEAQ. CDR3 region: CASEKGDTYNEQFF. For the CDR3, the DNA is TGTGCCAGCGAAAAGGGGGATACCTACAATGAGCAGTTCTTC.

This chain joins TRBV5-6 and TRBJ1-3, with 9 bases aligning to TRBD1. Germline CDR1 is SGHDT and CDR2 is YYEEEE. V dropped 4 bases and J dropped 3; count of bases not matched to a gene: 5. CDR3 size: 15 residues. CDR3 residues: CASSTTGGFGNTIYF. CDR3 nucleotides: TGTGCCAGCAGCACAACAGGGGGCTTTGGAAACACCATATATTTT.